This TCR beta chain appears in the sequencing data of a study of T cells in Graves' hyperthyroidism and ophthalmopathy. Overall study findings and caveats: Also found in blood were most expanded thyroid clonotypes above 0.001.

Clinical symptoms, serum thyroxine and TRAb, thyroid ultrasound and orbital computed tomography were used for the diagnoses. PBMCs were obtained from 10 ml fresh peripheral blood. V shed 2 bases and J 5 bases; nucleotides not matched to a gene: 7. The CDR3 loop spans 15 amino acids. CDR1 and CDR2 (germline): MNHEY, SVGAGI. This clonotype was recorded at least ten times. Its specificity is not known. Amplification targeted TCR beta CDR3 regions from RNA transcripts. The study used the HTBI primer set for a first-round RT-PCR of the TCR CDR3. Each CDR3 protein is one row after TCRdb ran MiXCR on the multiplex PCR reads. The data show about 360,000 distinct CDR3 sequences, with 15% to 20% seen just once and about 4% held by the top ten.

The chain recombines TRBV6-5 with TRBJ2-5, with TRBD1 matching 8 bases. This clonotype originated in a woman in her late teens or twenties with Graves' hyperthyroidism. Sample: blood. CDR3 loop: CASSYNPGGSETQYF. CDR3 in DNA: TGTGCCAGCAGTTACAACCCAGGGGGCAGTGAGACCCAGTACTTC.